The clone carrying this TCR beta chain has just one count. The target antigen is unknown. The CDR3 covers 16 residues. Germline-derived CDR1 and CDR2 are SGHNT and YYREEE (reference sequence). The J segment lost 4 bases and the V segment lost 1 base, leaving 3 bases of the junction unmatched. Primers included in the PCR were 60 Vbeta and 13 Jbeta primers. Clones were read by immunoSEQ multiplex PCR, and TCRdb kept only the in-frame ones, dropping some. In the table there are some 110,000 clones, about 70% of which are singletons. This entry is derived from a study of cytomegalovirus exposure and HLA in healthy donors. General study results and limits: Differences between HLA loci emerged in a later analysis of TCR association rates, with DRB1 most and HLA-C fewest. Later analysis identified a missense DCLRE1C variant that was linked to TCR beta V- and J-gene trimming.

V gene TRBV5-4 combines with J gene TRBJ2-3; 13 bases agree with TRBD2. The sequencing input was PBMCs. This clonotype originated in a woman aged 30 to 39 in good health and CMV-seronegative. CDR3 region: CASSLRTSGGPDTQYF. The CDR3 DNA reads as TGTGCCAGCAGCTTGCGGACTAGCGGGGGACCAGATACGCAGTATTTT. Supplemented by reference TRBV5-4 and TRBJ2-3, the full variable domain reads ETGVTQSPTHLIKTRGQQVTLRCSSQSGHNTVSWYQQALGQGPQFIFQYYREEENGRGNFPPRFSGLQFPNYSSELNVNALELDDSALYLCASSLRTSGGPDTQYFGPGTRLTVL.